The rows below give T cell receptor beta chains drawn from one sample of a study of blood T cell repertoires in COVID-19. Measured with immunoSEQ multiplex PCR; TCRdb has only the in-frame clones, and not every one. This sample carries tens of thousands of clones, 70% to 90% of them seen once, and the ten largest clones take about 15%. The sequencing input was peripheral blood. All receptors come from a woman in her seventies with acute or convalescent COVID-19. Both conserved end residues are part of each CDR3. The D gene is left open where the match is weak. The listing skips clone size in some rows; elsewhere it reads once, few, many or a size class.

v_gene: TRBV19
len: 17
j_gene: TRBJ1-5
d_gene: .
abundance: .
CDR3nt: TGTGCCAGTAGTATTTCGACAGGACCGAGGGTCAATCAGCCCCAGCATTTT
CDR3aa: CASSISTGPRVNQPQHF

v_gene: TRBV11-3
len: 14
j_gene: TRBJ1-2
d_gene: .
abundance: .
CDR3nt: TGTGCCAGCAGCCCACCAGGACAGTTCTATGGCTACACCTTC
CDR3aa: CASSPPGQFYGYTF

v_gene: TRBV10-3
len: 14
j_gene: TRBJ1-1
d_gene: TRBD1
abundance: .
CDR3nt: TGTGCCATCAGGGAGGGACAGATGAACACTGAAGCTTTCTTT
CDR3aa: CAIREGQMNTEAFF

v_gene: TRBV19
len: 15
j_gene: TRBJ1-1
d_gene: .
abundance: few
CDR3nt: TGTGCCAGTAGTATAGAGGCCAGGCTGAACACTGAAGCTTTCTTT
CDR3aa: CASSIEARLNTEAFF

v_gene: TRBV27
len: 14
j_gene: TRBJ1-2
d_gene: .
abundance: .
CDR3nt: TGTGCCAGCAGTTTATCGAGGGAGGGCTATGGCTACACCTTC
CDR3aa: CASSLSREGYGYTF

v_gene: TRBV7-8
len: 14
j_gene: TRBJ1-1
d_gene: .
abundance: .
CDR3nt: TGTGCCAGCAGCCAAGAGGGGGACAACACTGAAGCTTTCTTT
CDR3aa: CASSQEGDNTEAFF

v_gene: TRBV7-2
len: 16
j_gene: TRBJ2-1
d_gene: .
abundance: .
CDR3nt: TGTGCCAGCAGCTTAAGGCGGCAGAGCTCCTACAATGAGCAGTTCTTC
CDR3aa: CASSLRRQSSYNEQFF

v_gene: TRBV3-1/TRBV3-2
len: 15
j_gene: TRBJ2-1
d_gene: TRBD2
abundance: .
CDR3nt: TGTGCCAGCAGCTCCCTAATCGGCGGGAGGGATGAGCAGTTCTTC
CDR3aa: CASSSLIGGRDEQFF

v_gene: TRBV6-1
len: 15
j_gene: TRBJ1-1
d_gene: TRBD1
abundance: .
CDR3nt: TGTGCCAGCAGTATGACCCGGGACAGGGAGACTGAAGCTTTCTTT
CDR3aa: CASSMTRDRETEAFF

v_gene: TRBV27
len: 17
j_gene: TRBJ1-1
d_gene: TRBD1
abundance: .
CDR3nt: TGTGCCAGCAGGGTAAGGACAGGAGTTTCAGCGAACACTGAAGCTTTCTTT
CDR3aa: CASRVRTGVSANTEAFF

v_gene: TRBV5-1
len: 14
j_gene: TRBJ1-6
d_gene: .
abundance: .
CDR3nt: TGCGCCAGCAGCCCCAGTCTGACACGGTCACCCCTCCACTTT
CDR3aa: CASSPSLTRSPLHF

v_gene: TRBV11-3
len: 14
j_gene: TRBJ2-6
d_gene: .
abundance: .
CDR3nt: TGTGCCAGCAGCCAGGGAAACGGGGCCAACGTCCTGACTTTC
CDR3aa: CASSQGNGANVLTF

v_gene: TRBV6-1
len: 15
j_gene: TRBJ2-5
d_gene: .
abundance: .
CDR3nt: TGTGCCAGCAGTGAAGGCCCAGGGTATCAGGAGACCCAGTACTTC
CDR3aa: CASSEGPGYQETQYF

v_gene: TRBV2
len: 16
j_gene: TRBJ2-2
d_gene: .
abundance: .
CDR3nt: TGTGCCAGCGCGGGTCTAGAAGCGCTGAACACCGGGGAGCTGTTTTTT
CDR3aa: CASAGLEALNTGELFF

v_gene: TRBV7-9
len: 13
j_gene: TRBJ2-2
d_gene: .
abundance: .
CDR3nt: TGTGCCAGCCAGGGGGAGGTCACCGGGGAGCTGTTTTTT
CDR3aa: CASQGEVTGELFF

v_gene: TRBV7-2
len: 15
j_gene: TRBJ2-5
d_gene: .
abundance: .
CDR3nt: TGTGCCAGCAGCTTAGACCCTCAGGGGCAAGAGACCCAGTACTTC
CDR3aa: CASSLDPQGQETQYF

v_gene: TRBV7-8
len: 15
j_gene: TRBJ1-2
d_gene: .
abundance: .
CDR3nt: TGTGCCAGCAGCTCCCGGGGAGGTGGGGACTATGGCTACACCTTC
CDR3aa: CASSSRGGGDYGYTF

v_gene: TRBV19
len: 15
j_gene: TRBJ2-3
d_gene: .
abundance: .
CDR3nt: TGTGCCAGTAGCGGTACTGGTTCCCCCACAGATACGCAGTATTTT
CDR3aa: CASSGTGSPTDTQYF

v_gene: TRBV15
len: 15
j_gene: TRBJ2-5
d_gene: .
abundance: .
CDR3nt: TGTGCCACCAGCAGAGGTCGACTACCCCAAGAGACCCAGTACTTC
CDR3aa: CATSRGRLPQETQYF

v_gene: TRBV7-2
len: 16
j_gene: TRBJ2-3
d_gene: .
abundance: .
CDR3nt: TGTGCCAGCAGCAATCTACCGGGGGGCTCCACAGATACGCAGTATTTT
CDR3aa: CASSNLPGGSTDTQYF

v_gene: TRBV19
len: 14
j_gene: TRBJ1-6
d_gene: TRBD1
abundance: once
CDR3nt: TGTGCCAGTAGTAACTGGGACAGCTCTAAACCCCTCCACTTT
CDR3aa: CASSNWDSSKPLHF

v_gene: TRBV7-2
len: 14
j_gene: TRBJ1-5
d_gene: TRBD1
abundance: .
CDR3nt: TGTGCCAGCAGCTCTCAGGGGGCCAATCAGCCCCAGCATTTT
CDR3aa: CASSSQGANQPQHF

v_gene: TRBV15
len: 15
j_gene: TRBJ1-4
d_gene: .
abundance: .
CDR3nt: TGTGCCACCAGCCCCCGGGGCCGGGGGAATGAAAAACTGTTTTTT
CDR3aa: CATSPRGRGNEKLFF

v_gene: TRBV30
len: 16
j_gene: TRBJ2-3
d_gene: TRBD1
abundance: .
CDR3nt: TGTGCCTGGAGGTATGACAGGGGACCTAGCACAGATACGCAGTATTTT
CDR3aa: CAWRYDRGPSTDTQYF

v_gene: TRBV11-3
len: 15
j_gene: TRBJ2-1
d_gene: .
abundance: .
CDR3nt: TGTGCCAGCAGCCGACAATCGGGGGGCCTCAATGAGCAGTTCTTC
CDR3aa: CASSRQSGGLNEQFF

v_gene: TRBV9
len: 16
j_gene: TRBJ1-2
d_gene: .
abundance: .
CDR3nt: TGTGCCAGCAGCGTAGGAAAGGTTAGGGGATACTATGGCTACACCTTC
CDR3aa: CASSVGKVRGYYGYTF

v_gene: TRBV18
len: 15
j_gene: TRBJ2-1
d_gene: .
abundance: .
CDR3nt: TGTGCCAGCTCTGGACAGGAGGGAACCTACAATGAGCAGTTCTTC
CDR3aa: CASSGQEGTYNEQFF

v_gene: TRBV5-1
len: 17
j_gene: TRBJ1-6
d_gene: TRBD1
abundance: .
CDR3nt: TGCGCCAGCAGCTTGCGGGGACAGGGGGTCAGCAATTCACCCCTCCACTTT
CDR3aa: CASSLRGQGVSNSPLHF

v_gene: TRBV9
len: 13
j_gene: TRBJ1-1
d_gene: .
abundance: .
CDR3nt: TGTGCCAGCAGAGCACAGGAAGACCCGGAAGCTTTCTTT
CDR3aa: CASRAQEDPEAFF

v_gene: TRBV2
len: 16
j_gene: TRBJ2-2
d_gene: .
abundance: .
CDR3nt: TGTGCCAGCACTACCAGGGGCGGAGCGAACACCGGGGAGCTGTTTTTT
CDR3aa: CASTTRGGANTGELFF

v_gene: TRBV6-2/TRBV6-3
len: 14
j_gene: TRBJ2-1
d_gene: .
abundance: .
CDR3nt: TGTGCCAGCAGTTACGAACTAGCCTACAATGAGCAGTTCTTC
CDR3aa: CASSYELAYNEQFF